This TCR beta chain derives from a study of vaccination effects on CD4 cells after COVID-19. Study-wide context: Sample collection from a couple of convalescent patients occurred 16 days and one week before vaccination. Findings and caveats of the study: Few convalescent patients were included, and no early post-infection timepoints were sampled. In convalescents, post-vaccine spike-reactive clones were mainly new clones induced by vaccination.

A note on this clone: Its antigen remains unidentified.

Using viral peptide pools, the ViraFEST assay grew out antigen-specific CD4+ T cells prior to sequencing. Culturing for approximately 10 days preceded CD4+ T cell isolation. A PCR test confirmed that the person had SARS-CoV-2 infection between March and December 2020. Some 2 million PBMC were seeded per well and grown in the presence of around 10 IU/ml IL-2 and around 10 ug/ml peptides. The CDR3 contains 15 residues. Germline V lookup: CDR1 SGHNT, CDR2 YYREEE (reference sequence). V lost 4 bases to trimming and J lost 3 bases; unmatched junction nucleotides: 2. Measured with immunoSEQ multiplex PCR; TCRdb has only the in-frame clones, and not every one. This sample has around 46,000 clones, with approximately 72% found just once.

The sequencing here drew on CD4+ T cells from PBMCs cultured with a peptide pool, taken before COVID-19 vaccination. This TCR derives from a human donor who had a prior SARS-CoV-2 infection. The V gene is TRBV5-4, the J gene TRBJ2-1; 12 bases are shared with TRBD2. As DNA, the CDR3 is TGTGCCAGCAGCCCGACTAGCGGGGGCTACAATGAGCAGTTCTTC. Encoded protein: CASSPTSGGYNEQFF. The whole variable domain, remainder taken from reference TRBV5-4 and TRBJ2-1, is ETGVTQSPTHLIKTRGQQVTLRCSSQSGHNTVSWYQQALGQGPQFIFQYYREEENGRGNFPPRFSGLQFPNYSSELNVNALELDDSALYLCASSPTSGGYNEQFFGPGTRLTVL.